This is a list of T cell receptor beta chains from one sample in a study of T cell changes during pregnancy in multiple sclerosis. Assay used: immunoSEQ multiplex PCR; TCRdb lists only in-frame clones, some missing. This sample has about 48,000 clones; nearly 95% occur once, and the top ten carry roughly 0.5%. The specimen was CD4+ T cells from peripheral blood mononuclear cells, collected in the first trimester of pregnancy. These receptors all come from a female donor with multiple sclerosis, enrolled in a pregnancy study. The CDR3 runs from the conserved cysteine through the conserved F or W. Fields, in order: D gene, clone size, V gene, J gene, CDR3 protein, CDR3 DNA. D genes are given only for firm matches. Clone sizes are given selectively: once, few, many, or a class where the clone is expanded.

d_call: TRBD1
clone_size: -
v_call: TRBV10-3
j_call: TRBJ2-1
cdr3_aa: CASSGTADNEQFF
cdr3_nt: TGTGCCTCCTCCGGGACAGCTGACAATGAGCAGTTCTTC

d_call: -
clone_size: -
v_call: TRBV6-5
j_call: TRBJ2-1
cdr3_aa: CASNSRNNEQFF
cdr3_nt: TGTGCCAGCAATTCCAGGAACAATGAGCAGTTCTTC

d_call: -
clone_size: -
v_call: TRBV21-1
j_call: TRBJ1-3
cdr3_aa: CASSKGTGGLTGNTIYF
cdr3_nt: TGTGCCAGCAGCAAAGGAACAGGGGGATTGACTGGAAACACCATATATTTT

d_call: TRBD1
clone_size: -
v_call: TRBV19
j_call: TRBJ2-7
cdr3_aa: CASSRQGVRFEQYF
cdr3_nt: TGTGCCAGTAGTCGACAGGGGGTTAGATTTGAGCAGTACTTC

d_call: TRBD1
clone_size: -
v_call: TRBV5-1
j_call: TRBJ1-2
cdr3_aa: CASTRGGDRRYGYTF
cdr3_nt: TGCGCCAGCACCAGAGGGGGGGACAGGCGGTATGGCTACACCTTC

d_call: -
clone_size: -
v_call: TRBV30
j_call: TRBJ2-7
cdr3_aa: CAWSLALEQYF
cdr3_nt: TGTGCCTGGAGTTTAGCCCTGGAGCAGTACTTC

d_call: -
clone_size: -
v_call: TRBV5-1
j_call: TRBJ2-1
cdr3_aa: CASIQEGSYNEQFF
cdr3_nt: TGCGCCAGCATTCAGGAGGGCTCCTACAATGAGCAGTTCTTC

d_call: -
clone_size: -
v_call: TRBV6-5
j_call: TRBJ2-5
cdr3_aa: CASSPIGGPPGTQYF
cdr3_nt: TGTGCCAGCAGTCCGATCGGGGGGCCCCCAGGGACCCAGTACTTC

d_call: -
clone_size: -
v_call: TRBV10-1
j_call: TRBJ2-3
cdr3_aa: CASSGGPGSWTDTQYF
cdr3_nt: TGCGCCAGCAGTGGGGGGCCGGGGTCGTGGACAGATACGCAGTATTTT

d_call: TRBD1
clone_size: -
v_call: TRBV20-1
j_call: TRBJ2-1
cdr3_aa: CSEDRNNEQFF
cdr3_nt: TGCAGTGAGGACAGGAACAATGAGCAGTTCTTC

d_call: TRBD1
clone_size: -
v_call: TRBV15
j_call: TRBJ1-2
cdr3_aa: CATRRDRAYGYTF
cdr3_nt: TGTGCCACCAGAAGAGACAGGGCGTATGGCTACACCTTC

d_call: TRBD2
clone_size: -
v_call: TRBV5-1
j_call: TRBJ2-3
cdr3_aa: CASSLEGGLAGGADTQYF
cdr3_nt: TGCGCCAGCAGCCTCGAGGGGGGACTAGCGGGGGGTGCCGATACGCAGTATTTT

d_call: -
clone_size: -
v_call: TRBV5-1
j_call: TRBJ1-5
cdr3_aa: CASSTSGGDQPQHF
cdr3_nt: TGCGCCAGCAGCACCAGCGGGGGGGACCAGCCCCAGCATTTT

d_call: -
clone_size: -
v_call: TRBV7-9
j_call: TRBJ1-4
cdr3_aa: CASSPGVGASNEKLFF
cdr3_nt: TGTGCCAGCAGCCCAGGGGTGGGGGCCTCTAATGAAAAACTGTTTTTT

d_call: -
clone_size: -
v_call: TRBV5-6
j_call: TRBJ2-7
cdr3_aa: CASSLFGAGKDEQYF
cdr3_nt: TGTGCCAGCAGCTTGTTTGGGGCAGGGAAGGACGAGCAGTACTTC

d_call: -
clone_size: once
v_call: TRBV6-1
j_call: TRBJ1-1
cdr3_aa: CASSEVQGLFSTEAFF
cdr3_nt: TGTGCCAGCAGTGAAGTTCAGGGTCTTTTCAGTACTGAAGCTTTCTTT

d_call: -
clone_size: -
v_call: TRBV5-1
j_call: TRBJ1-1
cdr3_aa: CASSLEGTTEAFF
cdr3_nt: TGCGCCAGCAGCTTGGAAGGGACTACCGAAGCTTTCTTT

d_call: -
clone_size: -
v_call: TRBV5-4
j_call: TRBJ2-7
cdr3_aa: CASSLGTLSSYEQYF
cdr3_nt: TGTGCCAGCAGCTTAGGGACATTGAGCTCCTACGAGCAGTACTTC

d_call: -
clone_size: -
v_call: TRBV5-1
j_call: TRBJ1-2
cdr3_aa: CASSKGPGSYGYTF
cdr3_nt: TGCGCCAGCAGCAAAGGACCGGGATCGTATGGCTACACCTTC

d_call: -
clone_size: -
v_call: TRBV20-1
j_call: TRBJ2-5
cdr3_aa: CSAPGGGGQYF
cdr3_nt: TGCAGTGCTCCCGGGGGAGGAGGACAGTACTTC

d_call: TRBD1
clone_size: -
v_call: TRBV4-1
j_call: TRBJ2-5
cdr3_aa: CASSQDGKDRETQYF
cdr3_nt: TGCGCCAGCAGCCAAGATGGGAAGGACAGGGAGACCCAGTACTTC

d_call: -
clone_size: -
v_call: TRBV2
j_call: TRBJ1-4
cdr3_aa: CASSFEGSNEKLFF
cdr3_nt: TGTGCCAGCAGTTTCGAGGGTAGTAATGAAAAACTGTTTTTT

d_call: TRBD1
clone_size: -
v_call: TRBV6-1
j_call: TRBJ2-2
cdr3_aa: CASRLGTANTGELFF
cdr3_nt: TGTGCCAGCAGGCTCGGGACAGCGAACACCGGGGAGCTGTTTTTT

d_call: TRBD2
clone_size: few
v_call: TRBV2
j_call: TRBJ2-2
cdr3_aa: CASSVGGAGELFF
cdr3_nt: TGTGCCAGCAGCGTGGGGGGGGCCGGGGAGCTGTTTTTT

d_call: -
clone_size: once
v_call: TRBV20-1
j_call: TRBJ2-7
cdr3_aa: CSARVTYEQYF
cdr3_nt: TGCAGTGCTAGAGTAACCTACGAGCAGTACTTC

d_call: -
clone_size: -
v_call: TRBV6-5
j_call: TRBJ1-1
cdr3_aa: CASTSGGVGAEAFF
cdr3_nt: TGTGCCAGCACCAGTGGGGGGGTCGGTGCTGAAGCTTTCTTT